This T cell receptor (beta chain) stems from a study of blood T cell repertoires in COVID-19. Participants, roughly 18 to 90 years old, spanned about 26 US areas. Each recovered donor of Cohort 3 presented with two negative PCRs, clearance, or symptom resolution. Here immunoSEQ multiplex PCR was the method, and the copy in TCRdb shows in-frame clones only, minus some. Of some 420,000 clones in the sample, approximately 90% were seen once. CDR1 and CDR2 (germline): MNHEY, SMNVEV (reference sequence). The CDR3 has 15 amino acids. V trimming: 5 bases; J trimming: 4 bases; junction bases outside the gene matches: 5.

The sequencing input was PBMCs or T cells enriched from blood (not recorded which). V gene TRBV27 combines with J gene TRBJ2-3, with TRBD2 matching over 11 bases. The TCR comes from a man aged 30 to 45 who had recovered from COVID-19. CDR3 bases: TGTGCCAGCAGTCCACTAGCGGGAGCCCCAGATACGCAGTATTTT. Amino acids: CASSPLAGAPDTQYF.